Listed below are T cell receptor beta chains from one sample, sequenced in a study of technical replicates of blood from several donors. The data were produced by immunoSEQ multiplex PCR, yet TCRdb's version contains in-frame clones alone and is incomplete. The sample holds about 76,000 clones, 90% to 95% seen once. The sample consisted of T cells isolated from PBMCs. The source is a human donor in good health. Each CDR3 is given with its conserved first and last residue. The order of the fields is V gene, J gene, clone size, D gene, CDR3 protein, CDR3 DNA. D genes are given only for firm matches. Clone size appears in some rows only: once, few, many, or a class for an expanded clone.

TRBV18,TRBJ1-5,-,-,CASSPGAGENNQPQHF,TGTGCCAGCTCACCAGGAGCAGGGGAAAACAATCAGCCCCAGCATTTT
TRBV7-7,TRBJ2-3,-,-,CASSLARGDTQYF,TGTGCTAGCAGCTTGGCGCGGGGCGATACGCAGTATTTT
TRBV19,TRBJ2-7,-,-,CASSTVREVYEQYF,TGTGCCAGTAGTACGGTCCGCGAAGTCTACGAGCAGTACTTC
TRBV18,TRBJ2-4,-,-,CASSPPGLQKNIQYF,TGTGCCAGCTCACCTCCGGGACTGCAAAAAAACATTCAGTACTTC
TRBV9,TRBJ2-3,-,-,CASSVGIGRSTDTQYF,TGTGCCAGCAGCGTAGGGATCGGGAGAAGCACAGATACGCAGTATTTT
TRBV18,TRBJ2-7,-,-,CASTVSGGGRYEQYF,TGTGCCAGCACCGTAAGCGGAGGGGGCCGCTACGAGCAGTACTTC
TRBV20-1,TRBJ2-7,-,-,CSASGTYEQYF,TGCAGTGCTAGCGGTACCTACGAGCAGTACTTC
TRBV5-1,TRBJ2-1,-,TRBD2,CASSLDTSGNNEQFF,TGCGCCAGCAGCTTGGACACTAGCGGGAACAATGAGCAGTTCTTC
TRBV30,TRBJ1-2,-,-,CAFNLDRYLSGYTF,TGTGCCTTCAACTTGGACAGATACCTATCTGGCTACACCTTC
TRBV6-5,TRBJ2-1,-,TRBD2,CASSYHQRERNEQFF,TGTGCCAGCAGTTACCACCAGCGGGAGCGTAATGAGCAGTTCTTC
TRBV4-1,TRBJ1-1,-,-,CASSQDYRENTEAFF,TGCGCCAGCAGCCAAGATTACAGGGAGAACACTGAAGCTTTCTTT
TRBV27,TRBJ2-7,-,TRBD1,CASSRQGTNYEQYF,TGTGCCAGCAGTCGACAGGGGACAAACTACGAGCAGTACTTC
TRBV6-5,TRBJ2-2,-,TRBD2,CASKLGRTGELFF,TGTGCCAGCAAACTCGGGAGGACCGGGGAGCTGTTTTTT
TRBV7-3,TRBJ2-1,-,-,CASSFMWESGRNEQFF,TGTGCCAGCAGCTTTATGTGGGAGTCGGGGAGGAATGAGCAGTTCTTC
TRBV6-5,TRBJ2-5,-,-,CASSYSRSSGETQYF,TGTGCCAGCAGTTACTCGAGGAGTAGCGGAGAGACCCAGTACTTC
TRBV4-2,TRBJ2-3,-,-,CALIGTGELDTQYF,TGTGCCCTTATAGGAACGGGAGAATTGGATACGCAGTATTTT
TRBV28,TRBJ2-3,-,-,CASSDSGTDTQYF,TGTGCCAGCAGTGATAGCGGCACAGATACGCAGTATTTT
TRBV29-1,TRBJ1-2,once,-,CSADGGQGYTF,TGCAGCGCCGACGGGGGGCAGGGCTACACCTTC
TRBV7-3,TRBJ2-1,-,TRBD2,CASSRRGSGRGTYNEQFF,TGTGCCAGCAGCCGGCGGGGTAGCGGGAGGGGAACCTACAATGAGCAGTTCTTC
TRBV5-1,TRBJ2-1,-,TRBD2,CASSLGYVAGPGEQFF,TGCGCCAGCAGCTTGGGGTACGTAGCGGGGCCGGGGGAGCAGTTCTTC
TRBV13,TRBJ2-7,-,-,CASSGTEEGYEQYF,TGTGCCAGCAGCGGGACAGAGGAGGGCTACGAGCAGTACTTC
TRBV10-3,TRBJ2-7,-,-,CAIRGDFYEQYF,TGTGCCATCAGAGGGGATTTTTACGAGCAGTACTTC
TRBV18,TRBJ2-5,-,-,CASSPNTGGEETQYF,TGTGCCAGCTCACCTAATACAGGGGGGGAAGAGACCCAGTACTTC
TRBV11-3,TRBJ2-7,-,TRBD2,CASSLGGTSGAYEQYF,TGTGCCAGCAGCTTAGGTGGGACTAGCGGCGCCTACGAGCAGTACTTC
TRBV7-2,TRBJ2-2,-,-,CASSLPPIYTGELFF,TGTGCCAGCAGCTTACCCCCTATTTACACCGGGGAGCTGTTTTTT
TRBV6-5,TRBJ2-7,-,-,CASSSDRYEQYF,TGTGCCAGCAGCAGCGACAGATACGAGCAGTACTTC